This T cell receptor beta chain was sequenced in a study of cytomegalovirus exposure and HLA in healthy donors. The study, taken as a whole, reports: Data from an earlier analysis indicated that most TCR beta V segments were productive either about 90% or about 30% of the time. In vitro assays verified that a few CMV-associated chains recognized CMV antigens specifically.

Of note for this clone: What it binds is not known.

CDR3 size: 13 residues. V was trimmed by 9 bases and J by 0 bases, leaving 6 bases between them. The germline V gene has CDR1 WSHSY and CDR2 SAAADI. A multiplex PCR was run with 60 Vbeta primers and 13 Jbeta primers. Data came from immunoSEQ multiplex PCR; TCRdb stores just in-frame clones and leaves some out. This sample has roughly 160,000 clones; roughly nine tenths occur once, and the top ten carry under 0.95%. The receptor comes from a woman in her thirties in good health and CMV-seronegative. Sequenced material: PBMCs. The chain uses TRBV10-2 and TRBJ2-6, with unresolved D. The CDR3 bases are TGCGCCAGTTGTAGCTCTGGGGCCAACGTCCTGACTTTC. Amino acid sequence: CASCSSGANVLTF.